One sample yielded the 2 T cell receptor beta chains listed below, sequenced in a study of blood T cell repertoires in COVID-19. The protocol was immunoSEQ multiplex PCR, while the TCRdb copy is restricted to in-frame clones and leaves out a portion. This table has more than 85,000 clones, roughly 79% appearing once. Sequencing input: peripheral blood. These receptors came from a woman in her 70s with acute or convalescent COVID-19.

Written as DNA, the CDR3 is TGTGCCAGCAGTGAAGATGGTCTACAGTTGAACACCGGGGAGCTGTTTTTT. It yields the protein CASSEDGLQLNTGELFF. This chain joins TRBV6-1 and TRBJ2-2, with unresolved D. This CDR3 is 17 amino acids long. V was cut by 1 base and J by 1 base, with 13 bases left in between. The germline CDR1 and CDR2 sequences are MNHNS and SASEGT.

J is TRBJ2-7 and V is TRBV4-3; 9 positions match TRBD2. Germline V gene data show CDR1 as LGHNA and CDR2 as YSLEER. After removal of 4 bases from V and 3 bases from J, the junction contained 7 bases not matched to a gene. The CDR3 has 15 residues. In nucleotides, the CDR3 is TGCGCCAGCAGCCGCACTAGCGGGCCCCTCTACGAGCAGTACTTC. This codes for CASSRTSGPLYEQYF.